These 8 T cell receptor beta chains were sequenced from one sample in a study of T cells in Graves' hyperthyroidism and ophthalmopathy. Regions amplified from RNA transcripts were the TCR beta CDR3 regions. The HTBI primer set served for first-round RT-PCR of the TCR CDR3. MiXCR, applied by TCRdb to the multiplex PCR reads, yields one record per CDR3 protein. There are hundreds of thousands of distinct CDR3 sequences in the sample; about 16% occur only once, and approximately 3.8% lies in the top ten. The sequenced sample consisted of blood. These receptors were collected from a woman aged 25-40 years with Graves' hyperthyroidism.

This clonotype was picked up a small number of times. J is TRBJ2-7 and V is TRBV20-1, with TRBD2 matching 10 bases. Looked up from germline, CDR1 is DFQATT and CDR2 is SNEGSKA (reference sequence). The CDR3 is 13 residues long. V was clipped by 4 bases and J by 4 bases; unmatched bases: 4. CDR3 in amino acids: CSATGTSVYEQYF. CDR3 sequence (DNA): TGCAGTGCTACCGGGACTAGCGTTTACGAGCAGTACTTC.

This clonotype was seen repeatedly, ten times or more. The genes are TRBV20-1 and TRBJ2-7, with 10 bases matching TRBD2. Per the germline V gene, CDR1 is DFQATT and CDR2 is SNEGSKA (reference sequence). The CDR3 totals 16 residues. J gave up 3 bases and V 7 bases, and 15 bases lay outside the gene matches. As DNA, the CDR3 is TGCAGTGTCCCCTCATCCACTAGCGGGATTCGCTACGAGCAGTACTTC. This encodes CSVPSSTSGIRYEQYF.

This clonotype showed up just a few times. This CDR3 reads CSARTSGSVDETQYF. The CDR3 nucleotides are TGCAGTGCAAGGACTAGCGGGAGTGTTGATGAGACCCAGTACTTC. The chain uses TRBV20-1 and TRBJ2-5; TRBD2 matches at 13 bases. The CDR3 spans 15 residues. The germline V gene encodes CDR1 DFQATT and CDR2 SNEGSKA (reference sequence). J was trimmed by 5 bases and V by 6 bases; bases with no gene match: 9.

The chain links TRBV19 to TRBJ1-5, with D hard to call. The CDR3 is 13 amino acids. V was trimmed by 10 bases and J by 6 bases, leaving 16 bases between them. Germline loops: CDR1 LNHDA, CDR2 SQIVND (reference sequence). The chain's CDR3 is CATTTRVGQPQHF. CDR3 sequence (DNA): TGTGCCACCACGACAAGGGTTGGTCAGCCCCAGCATTTT.

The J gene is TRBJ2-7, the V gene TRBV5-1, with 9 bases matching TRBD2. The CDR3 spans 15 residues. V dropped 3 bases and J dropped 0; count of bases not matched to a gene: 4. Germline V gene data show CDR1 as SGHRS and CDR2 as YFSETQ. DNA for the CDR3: TGCGCCAGCAGCTCCATTAGCGGGAGCTCCTACGAGCAGTACTTC. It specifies CASSSISGSSYEQYF.

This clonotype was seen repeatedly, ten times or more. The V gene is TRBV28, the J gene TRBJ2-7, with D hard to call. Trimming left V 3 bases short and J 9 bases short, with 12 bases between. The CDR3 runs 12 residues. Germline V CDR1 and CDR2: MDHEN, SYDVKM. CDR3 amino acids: CASSFGDFGQYF. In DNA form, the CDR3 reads TGTGCCAGCAGTTTTGGGGATTTCGGGCAGTACTTC.

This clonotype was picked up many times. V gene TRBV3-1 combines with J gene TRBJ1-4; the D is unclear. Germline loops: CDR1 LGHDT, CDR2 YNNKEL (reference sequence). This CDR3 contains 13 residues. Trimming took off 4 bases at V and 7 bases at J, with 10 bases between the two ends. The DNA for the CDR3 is TGTGCCAGCAGCCCGGAGTGGGGTGAAAAACTGTTTTTT. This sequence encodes CASSPEWGEKLFF. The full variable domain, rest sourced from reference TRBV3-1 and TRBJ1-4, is DTAVSQTPKYLVTQMGNDKSIKCEQNLGHDTMYWYKQDSKKFLKIMFSYNNKELIINETVPNRFSPKSPDKAHLNLHINSLELGDSAVYFCASSPEWGEKLFFGSGTQLSVL.

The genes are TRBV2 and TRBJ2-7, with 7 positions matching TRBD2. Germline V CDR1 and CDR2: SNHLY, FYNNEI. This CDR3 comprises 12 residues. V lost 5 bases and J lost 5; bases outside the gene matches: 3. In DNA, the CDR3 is TGTGCCAGCAGTCCCGGGACTAACGAGCAGTACTTC. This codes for CASSPGTNEQYF.